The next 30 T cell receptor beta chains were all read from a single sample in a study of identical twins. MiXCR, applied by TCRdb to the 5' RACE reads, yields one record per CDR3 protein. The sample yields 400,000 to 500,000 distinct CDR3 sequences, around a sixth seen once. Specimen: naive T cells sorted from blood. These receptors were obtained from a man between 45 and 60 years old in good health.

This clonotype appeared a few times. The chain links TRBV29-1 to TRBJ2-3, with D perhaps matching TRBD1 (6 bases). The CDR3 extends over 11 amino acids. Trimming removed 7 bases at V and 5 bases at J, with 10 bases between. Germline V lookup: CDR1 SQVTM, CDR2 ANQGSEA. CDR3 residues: CSASGQDTQYF. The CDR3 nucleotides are TGCAGCGCCTCGGGACAAGATACGCAGTATTTT.

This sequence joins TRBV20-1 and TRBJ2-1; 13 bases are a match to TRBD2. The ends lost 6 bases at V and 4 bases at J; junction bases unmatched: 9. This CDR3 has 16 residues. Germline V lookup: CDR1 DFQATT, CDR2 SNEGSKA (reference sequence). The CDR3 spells CSAPTSGRAGYNEQFF. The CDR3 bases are TGCAGTGCGCCAACTAGCGGGAGGGCCGGTTACAATGAGCAGTTCTTC.

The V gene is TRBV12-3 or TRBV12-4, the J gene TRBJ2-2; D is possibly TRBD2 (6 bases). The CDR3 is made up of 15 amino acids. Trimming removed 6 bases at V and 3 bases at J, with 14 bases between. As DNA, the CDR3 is TGTGCCAGCAGCCTAGGGGACTTCTACACCGGGGAGCTGTTTTTT. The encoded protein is CASSLGDFYTGELFF.

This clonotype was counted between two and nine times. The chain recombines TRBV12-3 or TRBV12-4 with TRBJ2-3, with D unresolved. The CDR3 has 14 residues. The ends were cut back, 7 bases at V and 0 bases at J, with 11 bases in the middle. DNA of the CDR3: TGTGCCAGCACCAGGTCCACTAGCACAGATACGCAGTATTTT. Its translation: CASTRSTSTDTQYF.

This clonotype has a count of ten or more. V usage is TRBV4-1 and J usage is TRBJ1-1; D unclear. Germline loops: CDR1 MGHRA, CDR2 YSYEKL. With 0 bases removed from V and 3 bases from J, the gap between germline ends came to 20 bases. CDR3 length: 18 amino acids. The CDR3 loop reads CASSQEAPDILGDTEAFF. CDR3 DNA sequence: TGCGCCAGCAGCCAAGAAGCCCCCGACATCCTTGGGGACACTGAAGCTTTCTTT.

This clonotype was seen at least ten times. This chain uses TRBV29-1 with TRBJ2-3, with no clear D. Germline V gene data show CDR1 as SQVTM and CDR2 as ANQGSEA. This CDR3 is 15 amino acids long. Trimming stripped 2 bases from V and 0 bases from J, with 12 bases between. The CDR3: CSVERPTVSTDTQYF. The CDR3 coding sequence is TGCAGCGTTGAACGCCCCACAGTTAGCACAGATACGCAGTATTTT.

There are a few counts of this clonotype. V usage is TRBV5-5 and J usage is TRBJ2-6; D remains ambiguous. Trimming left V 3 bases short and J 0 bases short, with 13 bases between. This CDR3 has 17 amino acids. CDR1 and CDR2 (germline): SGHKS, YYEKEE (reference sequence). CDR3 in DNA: TGTGCCAGCAGCTCTCGGCCGGGCAGCTCTGGGGCCAACGTCCTGACTTTC. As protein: CASSSRPGSSGANVLTF.

The CDR3 region is CASSHAGTSYQETQYF. The CDR3 bases are TGTGCCAGCAGCCACGCCGGGACTAGTTACCAAGAGACCCAGTACTTC. This chain uses TRBV3-1 with TRBJ2-5, with 8 bases aligning to TRBD2. Germline trimming cut 3 bases from V and 0 bases from J; bases unmatched to any gene: 6. Germline CDR1 is LGHDT and CDR2 is YNNKEL (reference sequence). This CDR3 is built from 16 residues.

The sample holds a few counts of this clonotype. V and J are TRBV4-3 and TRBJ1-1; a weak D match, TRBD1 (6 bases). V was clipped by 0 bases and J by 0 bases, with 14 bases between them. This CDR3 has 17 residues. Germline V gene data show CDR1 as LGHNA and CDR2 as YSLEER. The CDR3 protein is CASSQDWTDYMNTEAFF. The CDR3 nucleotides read TGCGCCAGCAGCCAAGATTGGACAGATTACATGAACACTGAAGCTTTCTTT.

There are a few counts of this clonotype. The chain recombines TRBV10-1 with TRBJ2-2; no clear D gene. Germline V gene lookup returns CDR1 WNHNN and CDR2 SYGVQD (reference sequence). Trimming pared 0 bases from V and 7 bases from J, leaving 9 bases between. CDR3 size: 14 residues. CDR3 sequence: CASSESRQFGELFF. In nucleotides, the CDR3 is TGCGCCAGCAGTGAGTCGAGACAATTCGGGGAGCTGTTTTTT.

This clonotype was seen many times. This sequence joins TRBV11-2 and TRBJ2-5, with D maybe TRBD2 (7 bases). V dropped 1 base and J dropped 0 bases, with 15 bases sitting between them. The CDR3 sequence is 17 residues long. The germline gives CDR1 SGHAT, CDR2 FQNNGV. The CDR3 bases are TGTGCCAGCAGCTTAGTTGGCGCGGGGGCACACCAAGAGACCCAGTACTTC. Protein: CASSLVGAGAHQETQYF.

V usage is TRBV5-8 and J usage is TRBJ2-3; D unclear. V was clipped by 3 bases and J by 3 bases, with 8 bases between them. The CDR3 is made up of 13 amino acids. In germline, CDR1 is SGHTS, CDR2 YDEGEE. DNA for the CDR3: TGTGCCAGCAGCTCCAGTGCGACAGATACGCAGTATTTT. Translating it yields CASSSSATDTQYF. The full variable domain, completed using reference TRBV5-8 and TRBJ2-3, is EAGVTQSPTHLIKTRGQQATLRCSPISGHTSVYWYQQALGLGLQFLLWYDEGEERNRGNFPPRFSGRQFPNYSSELNVNALELEDSALYLCASSSSATDTQYFGPGTRLTVL.

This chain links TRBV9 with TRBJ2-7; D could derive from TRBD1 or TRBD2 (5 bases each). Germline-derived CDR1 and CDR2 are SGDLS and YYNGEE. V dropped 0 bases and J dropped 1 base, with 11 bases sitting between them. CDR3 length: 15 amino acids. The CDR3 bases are TGTGCCAGCAGCGTAGGGAACGGGGCTTCCTACGAGCAGTACTTC. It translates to CASSVGNGASYEQYF. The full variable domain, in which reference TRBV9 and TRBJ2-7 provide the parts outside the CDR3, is DSGVTQTPKHLITATGQRVTLRCSPRSGDLSVYWYQQSLDQGLQFLIQYYNGEERAKGNILERFSAQQFPDLHSELNLSSLELGDSALYFCASSVGNGASYEQYFGPGTRLTVT.

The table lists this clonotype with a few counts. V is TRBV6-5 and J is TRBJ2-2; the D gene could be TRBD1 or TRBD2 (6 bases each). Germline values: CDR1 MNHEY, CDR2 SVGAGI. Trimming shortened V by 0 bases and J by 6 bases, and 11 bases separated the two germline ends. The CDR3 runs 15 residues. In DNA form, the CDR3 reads TGTGCCAGCAGTTACTCGCTGGGGGGCCCCGGGGAGCTGTTTTTT. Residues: CASSYSLGGPGELFF.

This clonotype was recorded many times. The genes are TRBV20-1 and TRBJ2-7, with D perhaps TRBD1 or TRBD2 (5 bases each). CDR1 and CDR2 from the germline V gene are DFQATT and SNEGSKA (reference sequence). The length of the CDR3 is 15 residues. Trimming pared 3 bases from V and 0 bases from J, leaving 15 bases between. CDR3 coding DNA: TGCAGTGCTAGGGGGGTGAGCTTTCCCTCCTACGAGCAGTACTTC. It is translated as CSARGVSFPSYEQYF.

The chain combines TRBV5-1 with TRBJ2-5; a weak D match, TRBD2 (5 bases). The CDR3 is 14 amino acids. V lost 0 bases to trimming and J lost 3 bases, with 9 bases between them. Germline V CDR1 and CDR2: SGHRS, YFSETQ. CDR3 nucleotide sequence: TGCGCCAGCAGCTTGGGACGGGAAAAAGAGACCCAGTACTTC. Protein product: CASSLGREKETQYF.

CDR3 bases: TGTGCCAGCAGCTTAAAGTCAGCCCTGGCGAACACCGGGGAGCTGTTTTTT. Its translation is CASSLKSALANTGELFF. The chain couples TRBV7-9 to TRBJ2-2, with D hard to call. Germline CDR1 SEHNR, CDR2 FQNEAQ (reference sequence). V shed 2 bases and J shed 0 bases, with 13 bases lying between them. The CDR3 totals 17 residues.

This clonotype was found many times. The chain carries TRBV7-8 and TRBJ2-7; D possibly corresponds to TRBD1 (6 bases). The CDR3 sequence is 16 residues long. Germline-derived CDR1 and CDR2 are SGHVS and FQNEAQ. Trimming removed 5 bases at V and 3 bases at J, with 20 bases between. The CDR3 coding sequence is TGTGCCAGCAGCGTTGCAGGGGCCAGAAGTTTCTACGAGCAGTACTTC. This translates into CASSVAGARSFYEQYF.

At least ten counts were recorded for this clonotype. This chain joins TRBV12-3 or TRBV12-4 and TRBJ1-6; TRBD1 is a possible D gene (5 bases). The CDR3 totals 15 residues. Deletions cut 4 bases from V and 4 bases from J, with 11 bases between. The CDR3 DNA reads TGTGCCAGCAGTTCGGGACGGAGTTATAATTCACCCCTCCACTTT. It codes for CASSSGRSYNSPLHF.

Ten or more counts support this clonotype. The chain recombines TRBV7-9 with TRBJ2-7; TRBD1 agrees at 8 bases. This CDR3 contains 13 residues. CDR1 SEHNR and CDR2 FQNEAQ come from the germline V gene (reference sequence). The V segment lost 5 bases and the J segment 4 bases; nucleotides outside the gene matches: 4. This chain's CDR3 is CASSGRGRYEQYF. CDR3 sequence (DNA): TGTGCCAGCAGCGGCAGGGGGCGGTACGAGCAGTACTTC.

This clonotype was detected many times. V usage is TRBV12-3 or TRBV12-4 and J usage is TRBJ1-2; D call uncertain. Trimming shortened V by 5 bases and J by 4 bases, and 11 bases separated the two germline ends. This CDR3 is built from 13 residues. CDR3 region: CASSRSRGYGYTF. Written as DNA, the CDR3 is TGTGCCAGCAGTCGTAGTCGGGGCTATGGCTACACCTTC.

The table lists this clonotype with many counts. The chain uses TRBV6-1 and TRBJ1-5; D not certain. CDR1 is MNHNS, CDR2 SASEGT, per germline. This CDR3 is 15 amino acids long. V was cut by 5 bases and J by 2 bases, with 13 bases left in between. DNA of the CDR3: TGTGCCAGCAGTACCACTAGTACGGGCAATCAGCCCCAGCATTTT. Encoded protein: CASSTTSTGNQPQHF.

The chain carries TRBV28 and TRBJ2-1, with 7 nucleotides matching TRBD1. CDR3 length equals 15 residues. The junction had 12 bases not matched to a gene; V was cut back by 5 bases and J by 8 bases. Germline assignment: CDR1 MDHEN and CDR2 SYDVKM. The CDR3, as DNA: TGTGCCAGCAGTACACCGACAGGGATTGTCGATGAGCAGTTCTTC. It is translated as CASSTPTGIVDEQFF.

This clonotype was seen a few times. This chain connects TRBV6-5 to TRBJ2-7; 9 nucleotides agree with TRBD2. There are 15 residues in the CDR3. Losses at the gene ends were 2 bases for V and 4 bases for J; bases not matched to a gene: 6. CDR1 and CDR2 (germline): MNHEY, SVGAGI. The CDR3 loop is CASSYGGAGGYEQYF. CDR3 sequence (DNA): TGTGCCAGCAGTTACGGCGGAGCGGGGGGATACGAGCAGTACTTC.

The CDR3 sequence is CASRGLLGPYNEQFF. DNA for the CDR3: TGTGCCAGCAGAGGGCTCCTCGGGCCCTACAATGAGCAGTTCTTC. The genes are TRBV25-1 and TRBJ2-1; D gene unclear. Trimming cost V 6 bases and J 2 bases, with 14 bases left between them. CDR1 is MGHDK, CDR2 SYGVNS, per germline. CDR3 length: 15 amino acids.

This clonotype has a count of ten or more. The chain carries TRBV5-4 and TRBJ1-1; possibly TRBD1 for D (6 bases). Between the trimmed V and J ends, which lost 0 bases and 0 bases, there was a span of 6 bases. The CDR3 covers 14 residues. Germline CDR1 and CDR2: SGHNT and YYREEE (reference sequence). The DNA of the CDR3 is TGTGCCAGCAGCTTGGACAGGGTGAACACTGAAGCTTTCTTT. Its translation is CASSLDRVNTEAFF.

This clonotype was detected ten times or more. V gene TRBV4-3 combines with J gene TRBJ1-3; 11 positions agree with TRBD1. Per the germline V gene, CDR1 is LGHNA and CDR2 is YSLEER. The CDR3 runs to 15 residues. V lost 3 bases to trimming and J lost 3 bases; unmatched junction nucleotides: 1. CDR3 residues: CASSQDRGLGNTIYF. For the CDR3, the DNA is TGCGCCAGCAGCCAGGACAGGGGGCTTGGAAACACCATATATTTT.

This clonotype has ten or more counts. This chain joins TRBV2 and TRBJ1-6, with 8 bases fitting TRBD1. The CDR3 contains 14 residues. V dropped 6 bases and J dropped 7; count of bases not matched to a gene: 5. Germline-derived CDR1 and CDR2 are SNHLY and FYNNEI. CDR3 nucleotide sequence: TGTGCCAGCAGGGCGACAGGGGAGAATTCACCCCTCCACTTT. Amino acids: CASRATGENSPLHF.

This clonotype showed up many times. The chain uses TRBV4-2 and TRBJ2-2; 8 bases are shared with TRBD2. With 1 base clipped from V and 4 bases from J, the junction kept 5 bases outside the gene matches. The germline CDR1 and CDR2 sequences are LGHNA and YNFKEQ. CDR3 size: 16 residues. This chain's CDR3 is CASSQVNGGATGELFF. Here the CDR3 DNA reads TGTGCCAGCAGCCAAGTTAACGGGGGGGCCACCGGGGAGCTGTTTTTT.

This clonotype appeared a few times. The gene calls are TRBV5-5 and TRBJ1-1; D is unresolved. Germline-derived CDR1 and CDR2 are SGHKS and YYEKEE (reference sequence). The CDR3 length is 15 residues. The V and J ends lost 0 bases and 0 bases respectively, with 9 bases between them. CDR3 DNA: TGTGCCAGCAGCTTGGTCAGCCCAATGAACACTGAAGCTTTCTTT. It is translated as CASSLVSPMNTEAFF.